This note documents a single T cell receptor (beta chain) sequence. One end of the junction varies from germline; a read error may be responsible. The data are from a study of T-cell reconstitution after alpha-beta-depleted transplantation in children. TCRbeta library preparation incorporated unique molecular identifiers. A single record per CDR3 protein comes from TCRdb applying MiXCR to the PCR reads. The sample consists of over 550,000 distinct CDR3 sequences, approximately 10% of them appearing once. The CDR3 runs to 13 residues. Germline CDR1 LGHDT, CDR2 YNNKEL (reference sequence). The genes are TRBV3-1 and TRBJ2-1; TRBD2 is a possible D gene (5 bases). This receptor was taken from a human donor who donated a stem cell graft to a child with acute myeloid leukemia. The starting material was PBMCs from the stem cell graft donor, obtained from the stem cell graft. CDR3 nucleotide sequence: TGTGCCAGCAGCCAAGACCTGGCTGGGGAGCAGTTATTC. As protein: CASSQDLAGEQLF.